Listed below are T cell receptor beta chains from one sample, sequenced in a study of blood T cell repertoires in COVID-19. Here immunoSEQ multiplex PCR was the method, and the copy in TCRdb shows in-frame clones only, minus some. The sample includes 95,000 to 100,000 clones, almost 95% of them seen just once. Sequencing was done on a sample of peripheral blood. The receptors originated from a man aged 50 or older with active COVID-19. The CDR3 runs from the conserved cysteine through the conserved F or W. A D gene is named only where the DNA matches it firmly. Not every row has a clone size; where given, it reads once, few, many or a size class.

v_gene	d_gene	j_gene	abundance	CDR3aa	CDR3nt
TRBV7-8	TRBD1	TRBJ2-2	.	CASSLRTGRINTGELFF	TGTGCCAGCAGTTTAAGGACAGGACGAATTAACACCGGGGAGCTGTTTTTT
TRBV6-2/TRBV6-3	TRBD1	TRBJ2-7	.	CASSYGTGGYEQYF	TGTGCCAGCAGTTACGGGACAGGGGGCTACGAGCAGTACTTC
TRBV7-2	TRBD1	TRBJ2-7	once	CASSWTGAQSSYEQYF	TGTGCCAGCAGCTGGACAGGGGCCCAAAGCTCCTACGAGCAGTACTTC
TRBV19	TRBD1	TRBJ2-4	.	CASSIVTGGNIQYF	TGTGCCAGTAGTATAGTGACAGGGGGTAACATTCAGTACTTC
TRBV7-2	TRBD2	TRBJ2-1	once	CASSSGLGHNEQFF	TGTGCCAGCAGCTCGGGACTAGGGCACAATGAGCAGTTCTTC
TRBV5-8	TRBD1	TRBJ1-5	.	CASSLGQGVGRNQPQHF	TGTGCCAGCAGCCTGGGACAGGGGGTCGGTCGCAATCAGCCCCAGCATTTT
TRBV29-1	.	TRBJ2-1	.	CSVDSGGEQFF	TGCAGCGTTGACAGCGGCGGTGAGCAGTTCTTC
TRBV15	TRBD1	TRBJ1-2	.	CATSRDRGEGYTF	TGTGCCACCAGCAGGGACAGGGGTGAAGGCTACACCTTC
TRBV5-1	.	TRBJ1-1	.	CASSLAEQFYTEAFF	TGCGCCAGCAGCTTGGCCGAACAATTTTACACTGAAGCTTTCTTT
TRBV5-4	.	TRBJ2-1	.	CASSPRLAGVNHEQFF	TGTGCCAGCAGCCCCCGGCTGGCGGGCGTCAACCATGAGCAGTTCTTC
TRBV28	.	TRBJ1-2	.	CASRTSFSNYGYTF	TGTGCCAGCAGAACTTCTTTTTCTAACTATGGCTACACCTTC
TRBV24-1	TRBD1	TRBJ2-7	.	CATSDPGQGYEQYF	TGTGCCACCAGTGATCCGGGACAGGGCTACGAGCAGTACTTC
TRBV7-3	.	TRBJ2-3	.	CASSRSGRGTDTQYF	TGTGCCAGCAGCCGGTCAGGGCGCGGCACAGATACGCAGTATTTT
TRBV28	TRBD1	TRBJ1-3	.	CATETGGNTIYF	TGTGCCACCGAGACAGGGGGAAACACCATATATTTT
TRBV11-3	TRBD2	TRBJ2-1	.	CASSLDRGEHNEQFF	TGTGCCAGCAGCTTAGATCGGGGGGAGCACAATGAGCAGTTCTTC
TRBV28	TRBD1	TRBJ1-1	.	CASSTTGRNTEAFF	TGTGCCAGCAGTACGACAGGGCGGAACACTGAAGCTTTCTTT
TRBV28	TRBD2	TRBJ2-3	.	CASSQAGGYTDTQYF	TGTGCCAGCAGTCAAGCGGGAGGGTACACAGATACGCAGTATTTT
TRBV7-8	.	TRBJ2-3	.	CASSLIGREAQYF	TGTGCCAGCAGCTTAATCGGGCGGGAAGCGCAGTATTTT
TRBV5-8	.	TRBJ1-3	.	CASSTRDLGSGNTIYF	TGTGCCAGCAGCACCCGGGATCTAGGCTCTGGAAACACCATATATTTT
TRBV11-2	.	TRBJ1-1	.	CASSSSGYEAFF	TGTGCCAGCAGCTCCTCGGGGTATGAAGCTTTCTTT
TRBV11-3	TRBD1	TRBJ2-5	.	CASSWRGTGGGETQYF	TGTGCCAGCAGCTGGAGGGGGACAGGGGGAGGGGAGACCCAGTACTTC
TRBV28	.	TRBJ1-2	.	CASSYGLYGYTF	TGTGCCAGCAGTTATGGCCTCTATGGCTACACCTTC
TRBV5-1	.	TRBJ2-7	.	CASSLFAGPTIYEQYF	TGCGCCAGCAGCTTGTTCGCAGGTCCTACCATCTACGAGCAGTACTTC
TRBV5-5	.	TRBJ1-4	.	CASSWGVDEKLFF	TGTGCCAGCAGCTGGGGGGTGGATGAAAAACTGTTTTTT
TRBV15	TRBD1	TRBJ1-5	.	CATTQDRGKNQPQHF	TGTGCCACCACCCAGGACAGGGGGAAGAATCAGCCCCAGCATTTT
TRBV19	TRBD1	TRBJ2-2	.	CASSTGQGGAGELFF	TGTGCCAGTAGTACGGGACAGGGGGGTGCCGGGGAGCTGTTTTTT
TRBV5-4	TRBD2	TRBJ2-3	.	CASSFPAGVGTDTQYF	TGTGCCAGCAGCTTCCCAGCGGGAGTAGGCACAGATACGCAGTATTTT
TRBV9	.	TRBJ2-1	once	CASSVAGTFTNEQFF	TGTGCCAGCAGCGTAGCTGGGACTTTCACCAATGAGCAGTTCTTC
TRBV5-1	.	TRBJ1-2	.	CASSLGFAGIGYGYTF	TGCGCCAGCAGCTTGGGTTTCGCAGGGATCGGCTATGGCTACACCTTC
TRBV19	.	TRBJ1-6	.	CASSDRGGAGSPLHF	TGTGCCAGTAGTGACCGGGGGGGTGCTGGTTCACCCCTCCACTTT
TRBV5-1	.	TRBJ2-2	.	CASNYRANGELFF	TGCGCCAGCAACTACAGGGCTAACGGGGAGCTGTTTTTT
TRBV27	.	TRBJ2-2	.	CASSLSLPGVTGELFF	TGTGCCAGCAGTTTATCACTCCCCGGGGTAACCGGGGAGCTGTTTTTT